The sample holds a few counts of the clone carrying this TCR beta chain. Measured with immunoSEQ multiplex PCR; TCRdb has only the in-frame clones, and not every one. In the table there are 250,000 to 300,000 clones, 85% to 90% of which are singletons. The CDR3 sequence is 15 residues long. Trimming at V came to 0 bases and at J to 10 bases, leaving 11 bases not matched to a gene. The germline gives CDR1 MGHRA, CDR2 YSYEKL. The sample belongs to a study of blood T cell repertoires in COVID-19. About the research overall: Both acute and convalescent COVID-19 samples were obtained from the United States, Italy and Spain. Sources were T cells, B-cell-depleted T cells, or PBMCs; the material itself was cDNA or gDNA.

Seattle patients were enrolled during active infection and followed longitudinally. The rearrangement links TRBV4-1 to TRBJ1-2; 7 bases are shared with TRBD1. Sequencing was performed on peripheral blood. This sequence was found in a woman in her thirties with COVID-19, enrolled during active disease. The CDR3 sequence: CASSQDKGTAFYYTF. CDR3 DNA: TGCGCCAGCAGCCAAGATAAGGGGACAGCCTTTTACTACACCTTC.